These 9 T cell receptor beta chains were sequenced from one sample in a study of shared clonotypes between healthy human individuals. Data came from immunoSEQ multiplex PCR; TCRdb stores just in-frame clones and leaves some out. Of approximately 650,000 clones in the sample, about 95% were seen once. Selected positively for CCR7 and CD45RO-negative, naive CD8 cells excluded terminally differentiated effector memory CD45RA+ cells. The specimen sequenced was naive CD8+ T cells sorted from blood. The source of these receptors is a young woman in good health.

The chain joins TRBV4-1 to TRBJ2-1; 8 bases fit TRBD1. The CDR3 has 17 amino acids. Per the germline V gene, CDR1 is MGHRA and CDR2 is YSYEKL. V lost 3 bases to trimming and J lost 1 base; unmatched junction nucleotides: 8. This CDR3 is CASSQTGEAGSYNEQFF. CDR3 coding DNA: TGCGCCAGCAGCCAGACAGGGGAGGCGGGTTCCTACAATGAGCAGTTCTTC.

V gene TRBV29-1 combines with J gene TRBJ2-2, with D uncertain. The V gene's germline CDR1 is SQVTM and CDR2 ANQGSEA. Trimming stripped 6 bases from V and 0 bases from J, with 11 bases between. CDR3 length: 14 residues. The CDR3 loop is CSVWTVTNTGELFF. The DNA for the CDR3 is TGCAGCGTCTGGACGGTAACGAACACCGGGGAGCTGTTTTTT.

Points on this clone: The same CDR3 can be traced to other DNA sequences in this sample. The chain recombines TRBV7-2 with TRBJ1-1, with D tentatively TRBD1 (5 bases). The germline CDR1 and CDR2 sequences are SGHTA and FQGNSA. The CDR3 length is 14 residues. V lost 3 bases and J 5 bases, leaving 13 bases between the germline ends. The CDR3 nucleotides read TGTGCCAGCAGCTTGGGGGGGTCGGGTACTGAAGCTTTCTTT. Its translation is CASSLGGSGTEAFF.

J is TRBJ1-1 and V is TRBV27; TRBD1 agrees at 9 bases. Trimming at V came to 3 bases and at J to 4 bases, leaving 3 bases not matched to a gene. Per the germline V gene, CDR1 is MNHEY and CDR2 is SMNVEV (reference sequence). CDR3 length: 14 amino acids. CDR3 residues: CASSLTGGITEAFF. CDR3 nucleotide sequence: TGTGCCAGCAGTTTGACAGGGGGTATCACTGAAGCTTTCTTT.

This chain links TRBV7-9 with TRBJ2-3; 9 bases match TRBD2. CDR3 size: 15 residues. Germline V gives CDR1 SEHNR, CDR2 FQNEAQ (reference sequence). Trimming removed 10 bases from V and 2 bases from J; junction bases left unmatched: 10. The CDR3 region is CATAAGGLNTDTQYF. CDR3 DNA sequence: TGTGCCACGGCGGCGGGAGGGTTGAACACAGATACGCAGTATTTT. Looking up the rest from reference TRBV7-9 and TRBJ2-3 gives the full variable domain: DTGVSQNPRHKITKRGQNVTFRCDPISEHNRLYWYRQTLGQGPEFLTYFQNEAQLEKSRLLSDRFSAERPKGSFSTLEIQRTEQGDSAMYLCATAAGGLNTDTQYFGPGTRLTVL.

This CDR3 is CASSPAGGPHTDTQYF. The CDR3 DNA follows: TGCGCCAGCAGTCCCGCGGGAGGGCCCCACACAGATACGCAGTATTTT. The chain has TRBV23-1 and TRBJ2-3, with 9 bases lining up with TRBD2. TRBV23-1 is an ORF for which the function is uncertain. The CDR3 has 16 amino acids. After removal of 4 bases from V and 2 bases from J, the junction contained 7 bases not matched to a gene.

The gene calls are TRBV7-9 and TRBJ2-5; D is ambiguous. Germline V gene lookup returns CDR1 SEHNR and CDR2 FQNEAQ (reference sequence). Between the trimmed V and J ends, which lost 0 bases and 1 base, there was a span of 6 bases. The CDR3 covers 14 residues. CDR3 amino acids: CASSLAGTQETQYF. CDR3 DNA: TGTGCCAGCAGCTTAGCAGGTACCCAAGAGACCCAGTACTTC. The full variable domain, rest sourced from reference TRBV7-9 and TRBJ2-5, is DTGVSQNPRHKITKRGQNVTFRCDPISEHNRLYWYRQTLGQGPEFLTYFQNEAQLEKSRLLSDRFSAERPKGSFSTLEIQRTEQGDSAMYLCASSLAGTQETQYFGPGTRLLVL.

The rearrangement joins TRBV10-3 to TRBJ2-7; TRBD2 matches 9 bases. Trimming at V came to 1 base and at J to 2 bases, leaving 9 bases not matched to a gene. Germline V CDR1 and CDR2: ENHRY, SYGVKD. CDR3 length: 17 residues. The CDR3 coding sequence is TGTGCCATCAGTGAGTTACCTAGCGGGAATATCGCCTACGAGCAGTACTTC. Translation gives CAISELPSGNIAYEQYF.

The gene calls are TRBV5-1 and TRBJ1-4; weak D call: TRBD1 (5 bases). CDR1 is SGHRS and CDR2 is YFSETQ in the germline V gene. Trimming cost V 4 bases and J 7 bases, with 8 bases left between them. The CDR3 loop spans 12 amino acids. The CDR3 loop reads CASSPRGEKLFF. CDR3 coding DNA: TGCGCCAGCAGCCCGAGGGGTGAAAAACTGTTTTTT.